What follows are 2 T cell receptor beta chains derived from one specimen sequenced in a study of cytomegalovirus exposure and HLA in healthy donors. Both 60 Vbeta primers and 13 Jbeta primers went into the PCR. Profiling relied on immunoSEQ multiplex PCR, and the TCRdb table lists in-frame clones only, not all of them. The sample shows over 120,000 clones, approximately 82% of them seen only once. Input material: PBMCs. These receptors were obtained from an older woman in good health and CMV-seropositive.

This clone was seen just once. The chain is built from TRBV19 and TRBJ1-1; 8 bases line up with TRBD1. The CDR3 totals 17 residues. The junction had 19 bases not matched to a gene; V was cut back by 9 bases and J by 4 bases. From germline, CDR1 is LNHDA and CDR2 SQIVND (reference sequence). This CDR3 reads CASGQTGTGPSGTEAFF. Written as DNA, the CDR3 is TGTGCCAGCGGACAAACCGGGACAGGCCCCTCGGGCACTGAAGCTTTCTTT.

This chain uses TRBV10-3 with TRBJ1-2; a possible D gene is TRBD1 (5 bases). The CDR3 is 12 residues long. The V gene's germline CDR1 is ENHRY and CDR2 SYGVKD. Trimming removed 2 bases from V and 6 bases from J, with 7 bases in between. As DNA, the CDR3 is TGTGCCATCAGTGAGCCGGGGGATGGCTACACCTTC. This encodes CAISEPGDGYTF.